These 10 T cell receptor beta chains share one sample of origin, sequenced in a study of blood T cells in healthy people across ages. Alongside a J-beta primer mix, a sample-barcoded 5' primer served in a second PCR lasting roughly 6 to 12 cycles. TCRdb reprocessed the 5' RACE reads via MiXCR and lists one record per CDR3 protein. Of about 570,000 distinct CDR3 sequences listed, roughly 29% were seen once; the top ten hold approximately 18%. Sequencing used blood. The receptors stem from a woman between 65 and 79 years old in good health.

The chain is built from TRBV20-1 and TRBJ1-4; 7 bases match TRBD1. CDR1 and CDR2 (germline): DFQATT, SNEGSKA (reference sequence). This CDR3 spans 15 amino acids. The V segment lost 6 bases and the J segment 4 bases; nucleotides outside the gene matches: 11. CDR3 DNA sequence: TGCAGTGCCTGTCTCCCGGGACAGAATAATGAAAAACTGTTTTTT. As protein: CSACLPGQNNEKLFF.

This chain uses TRBV18 with TRBJ2-7; TRBD1 matches at 10 bases. With V trimmed by 3 bases and J by 3 bases, 5 bases remained unmatched. Germline CDR1 KGHSH, CDR2 LQKENI. The CDR3 runs to 15 residues. CDR3 DNA sequence: TGTGCCAGCTCACCTTATCGGGACAGGGGCTACGAGCAGTACTTC. Its translation: CASSPYRDRGYEQYF.

The J gene is TRBJ2-5, the V gene TRBV11-3; TRBD2 agrees at 12 bases. Trimming cost V 5 bases and J 1 base; bases outside gene matches: 8. Germline V gene sequence: CDR1 SGHNT, CDR2 YENEEA. The CDR3 is made up of 17 amino acids. The CDR3 DNA sequence: TGTGCCAGCAGCGGCAGACTAGCGGGGGATATCCAAGAGACCCAGTACTTC. It yields the protein CASSGRLAGDIQETQYF.

V gene TRBV4-2 combines with J gene TRBJ2-1; no clear D. The ends were cut back, 3 bases at V and 7 bases at J, with 16 bases in the middle. Germline CDR1 and CDR2: LGHNA and YNFKEQ. This CDR3 comprises 15 residues. Here the CDR3 reads CASSQEPLGGNEQFF. The CDR3 nucleotides are TGTGCCAGCAGCCAGGAACCCTTGGGTGGGAATGAGCAGTTCTTC.

This clonotype has a handful of counts. The V gene is TRBV9, the J gene TRBJ2-5; D unclear. V lost 2 bases to trimming and J lost 3 bases, with 14 bases between them. The germline V gene has CDR1 SGDLS and CDR2 YYNGEE. This CDR3 is 15 amino acids long. CDR3 sequence reads: CASSVGSKLKETQYF. CDR3 nucleotide sequence: TGTGCCAGCAGCGTTGGAAGCAAACTTAAAGAGACCCAGTACTTC.

As to this clonotype: The junction and the germline gene differ at one end; a read error may be behind it. DNA of the CDR3: TGTGCCAGCACCAAGTCGGATACGCACTATTTT. It codes for CASTKSDTHYF. The chain couples TRBV27 to TRBJ2-3; D is undetermined. Germline V lookup: CDR1 MNHEY, CDR2 SMNVEV (reference sequence). The CDR3 runs to 11 residues.

This clonotype was counted only a few times. The chain combines TRBV20-1 with TRBJ2-3; 15 bases line up with TRBD2. The CDR3 has 19 amino acids. Trimming took 3 bases from V and 1 from J; bases not matched to a gene: 11. Germline V lookup: CDR1 DFQATT, CDR2 SNEGSKA (reference sequence). The CDR3 loop reads CSASRPGTSGGTGTDTQYF. The CDR3 DNA reads as TGCAGTGCTAGCAGACCAGGGACTAGCGGGGGGACCGGCACAGATACGCAGTATTTT.

A few counts support this clonotype. This chain joins TRBV7-2 and TRBJ2-3, with D unresolved. CDR3 length: 12 residues. The germline CDR1 and CDR2 sequences are SGHTA and FQGNSA. Trimming shortened V by 4 bases and J by 8 bases, and 10 bases separated the two germline ends. The CDR3 bases are TGTGCCAGCAGCTCCCCCATGGGTACGCAGTATTTT. Translated: CASSSPMGTQYF.

This clonotype was observed many times. The V gene is TRBV29-1, the J gene TRBJ2-7; D is perhaps TRBD1 (7 bases). V gave up 6 bases and J gave up 5 bases, with 11 bases separating them. The germline CDR1 and CDR2 sequences are SQVTM and ANQGSEA. CDR3 length equals 11 residues. In DNA, the CDR3 is TGCAGCGTACAGGGGAGGAACGAGCAGTACTTC. Protein sequence: CSVQGRNEQYF.

This chain links TRBV12-3 or TRBV12-4 with TRBJ2-7; D possibly matches TRBD1 or TRBD2 (6 bases each). The CDR3 spans 14 residues. Trimming took off 2 bases at V and 1 base at J, with 9 bases between the two ends. CDR3 residues: CASSLSGASYEQYF. In nucleotides, the CDR3 is TGTGCCAGCAGTTTATCGGGGGCTTCCTACGAGCAGTACTTC.